Here is one TCR beta chain with its context. The assay was immunoSEQ multiplex PCR, and TCRdb's table has in-frame clones only and misses some. The data contain 300,000 to 350,000 clones, around four fifths of them singletons. The data were taken from a study of Ad26.COV2.S vaccination and SARS-CoV-2 variants. This CDR3 contains 14 residues. Unmatched junction bases numbered 2, after V lost 1 base and J lost 2 bases. Germline lookup yields CDR1 SQVTM and CDR2 ANQGSEA. Treatment in this sample: 15 to 20 received Ad26.COV2.S at low or high dose, single or two shots; about 5 received placebo; per-sample allocation not given. Samples analyzed were those drawn on day 63 after the first vaccine or placebo injection.

This receptor was taken from a person aged 18-65 years who received the Ad26.COV2.S COVID-19 vaccine or a placebo. This specimen was peripheral blood, taken in a trial of Ad26.COV2.S vaccine versus placebo. The V gene is TRBV29-1, the J gene TRBJ2-3; 8 bases agree with TRBD1. The CDR3 spells CSVEATGVTDTQYF. The CDR3 DNA follows: TGCAGCGTTGAAGCGACAGGGGTCACAGATACGCAGTATTTT.